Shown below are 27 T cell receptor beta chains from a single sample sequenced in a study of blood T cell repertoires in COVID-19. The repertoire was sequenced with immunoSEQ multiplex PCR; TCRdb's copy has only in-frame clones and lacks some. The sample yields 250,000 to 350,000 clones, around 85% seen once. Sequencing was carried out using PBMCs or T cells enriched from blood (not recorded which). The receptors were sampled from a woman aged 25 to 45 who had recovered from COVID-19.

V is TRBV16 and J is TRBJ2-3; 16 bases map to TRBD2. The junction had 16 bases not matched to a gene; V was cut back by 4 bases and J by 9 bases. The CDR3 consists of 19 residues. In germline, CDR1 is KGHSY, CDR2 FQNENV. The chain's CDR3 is CASSRRGTSGGAQINTQYF. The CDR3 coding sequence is TGTGCCAGCAGCCGCAGAGGGACTAGCGGGGGGGCACAGATCAACACGCAGTATTTT.

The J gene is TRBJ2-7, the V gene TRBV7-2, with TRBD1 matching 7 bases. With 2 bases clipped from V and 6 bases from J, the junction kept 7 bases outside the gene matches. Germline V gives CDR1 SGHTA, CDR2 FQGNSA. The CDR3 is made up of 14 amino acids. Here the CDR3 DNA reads TGTGCCAGCAGCTTACGACAGGGAGCTGGCGAGCAGTACTTC. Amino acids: CASSLRQGAGEQYF.

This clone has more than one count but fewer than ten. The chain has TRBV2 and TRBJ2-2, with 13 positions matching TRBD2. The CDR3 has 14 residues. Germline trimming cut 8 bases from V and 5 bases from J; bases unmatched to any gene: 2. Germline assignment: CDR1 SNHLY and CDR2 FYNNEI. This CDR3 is CASSTSGGTGELFF. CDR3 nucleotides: TGTGCCAGCTCGACTAGCGGGGGGACCGGGGAGCTGTTTTTT.

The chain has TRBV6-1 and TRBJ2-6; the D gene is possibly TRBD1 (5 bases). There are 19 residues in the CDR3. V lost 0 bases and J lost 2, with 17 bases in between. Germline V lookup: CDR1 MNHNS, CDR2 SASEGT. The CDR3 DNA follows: TGTGCCAGCAGTGAAGCTCCAGGGTCTTTATTGGCTGGGGCCAACGTCCTGACTTTC. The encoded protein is CASSEAPGSLLAGANVLTF.

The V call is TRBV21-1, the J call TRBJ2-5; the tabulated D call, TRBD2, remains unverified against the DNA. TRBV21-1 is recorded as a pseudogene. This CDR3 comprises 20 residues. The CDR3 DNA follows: TGTGCCAGCAGCAAAGCGCGCTGGCCCGCGGGAGGGCCGGGAGGGGAGACCCAGTACTTC. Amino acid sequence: CASSKARWPAGGPGGETQYF.

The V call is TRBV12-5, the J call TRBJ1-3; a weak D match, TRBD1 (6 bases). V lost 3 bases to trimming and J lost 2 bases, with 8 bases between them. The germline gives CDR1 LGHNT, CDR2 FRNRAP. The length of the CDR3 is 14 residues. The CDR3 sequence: CASGLGGPGNTIYF. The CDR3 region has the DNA TGTGCTAGTGGTTTAGGGGGTCCTGGAAACACCATATATTTT.

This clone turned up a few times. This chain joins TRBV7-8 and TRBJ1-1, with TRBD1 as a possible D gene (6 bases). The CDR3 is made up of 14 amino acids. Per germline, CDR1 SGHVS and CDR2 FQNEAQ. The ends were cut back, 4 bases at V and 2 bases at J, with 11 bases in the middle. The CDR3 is CASSSPGGNTEAFF. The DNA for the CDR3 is TGTGCCAGCAGCTCCCCGGGGGGCAACACTGAAGCTTTCTTT.

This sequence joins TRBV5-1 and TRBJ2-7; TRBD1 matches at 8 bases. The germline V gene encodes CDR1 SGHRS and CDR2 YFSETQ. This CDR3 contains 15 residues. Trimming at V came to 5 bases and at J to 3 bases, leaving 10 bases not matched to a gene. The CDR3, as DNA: TGCGCCAGCAGATATAAGAAGGACAGGGACTACGAGCAGTACTTC. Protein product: CASRYKKDRDYEQYF.

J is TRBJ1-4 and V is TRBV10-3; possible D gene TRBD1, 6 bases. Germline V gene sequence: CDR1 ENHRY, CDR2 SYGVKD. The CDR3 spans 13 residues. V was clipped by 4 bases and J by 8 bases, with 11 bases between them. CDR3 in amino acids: CAISGQAMEKLFF. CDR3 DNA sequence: TGTGCCATCAGTGGACAGGCGATGGAAAAACTGTTTTTT.

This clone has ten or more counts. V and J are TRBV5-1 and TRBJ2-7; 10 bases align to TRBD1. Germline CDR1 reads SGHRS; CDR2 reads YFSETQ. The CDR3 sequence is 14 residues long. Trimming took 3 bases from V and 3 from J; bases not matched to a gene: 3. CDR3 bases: TGCGCCAGCAGCTGGACAGGGGGAAGCTACGAGCAGTACTTC. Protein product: CASSWTGGSYEQYF.

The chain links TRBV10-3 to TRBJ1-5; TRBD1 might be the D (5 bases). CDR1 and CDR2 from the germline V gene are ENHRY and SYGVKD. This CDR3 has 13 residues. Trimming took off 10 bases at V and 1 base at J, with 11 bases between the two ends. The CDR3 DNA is TGTGCCAACTCCAGGGAAAGCAATCAGCCCCAGCATTTT. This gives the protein CANSRESNQPQHF.

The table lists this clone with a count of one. CDR3 region: CASSPRLTDTQYF. CDR3 sequence (DNA): TGCGCCAGCAGTCCCAGACTCACAGATACGCAGTATTTT. V usage is TRBV10-1 and J usage is TRBJ2-3, with D hard to call. Germline V gives CDR1 WNHNN, CDR2 SYGVQD (reference sequence). Trimming stripped 5 bases from V and 2 bases from J, with 8 bases between. CDR3 length: 13 residues.

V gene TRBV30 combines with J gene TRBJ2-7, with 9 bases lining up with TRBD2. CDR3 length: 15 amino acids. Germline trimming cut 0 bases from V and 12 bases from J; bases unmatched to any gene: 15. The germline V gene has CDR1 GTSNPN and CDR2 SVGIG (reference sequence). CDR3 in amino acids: CAWSVQSSGAAAVYF. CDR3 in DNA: TGTGCCTGGAGTGTACAGTCTAGCGGGGCCGCCGCCGTGTACTTC.

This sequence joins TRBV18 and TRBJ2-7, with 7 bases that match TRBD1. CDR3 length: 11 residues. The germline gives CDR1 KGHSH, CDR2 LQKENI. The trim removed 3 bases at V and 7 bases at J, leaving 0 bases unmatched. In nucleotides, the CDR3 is TGTGCCAGCTCACCGGACAGGGAGCAGTACTTC. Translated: CASSPDREQYF. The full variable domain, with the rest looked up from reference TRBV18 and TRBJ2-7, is NAGVMQNPRHLVRRRGQEARLRCSPMKGHSHVYWYRQLPEEGLKFMVYLQKENIIDESGMPKERFSAEFPKEGPSILRIQQVVRGDSAAYFCASSPDREQYFGPGTRLTVT.

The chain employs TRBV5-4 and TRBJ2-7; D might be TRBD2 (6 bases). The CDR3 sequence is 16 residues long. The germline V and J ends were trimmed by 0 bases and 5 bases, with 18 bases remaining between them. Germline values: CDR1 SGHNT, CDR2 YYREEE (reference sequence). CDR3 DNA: TGTGCCAGCAGCTTGGACGGGGTTACGGGGGTGGACGAGCAGTACTTC. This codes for CASSLDGVTGVDEQYF. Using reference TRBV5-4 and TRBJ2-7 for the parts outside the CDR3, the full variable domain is ETGVTQSPTHLIKTRGQQVTLRCSSQSGHNTVSWYQQALGQGPQFIFQYYREEENGRGNFPPRFSGLQFPNYSSELNVNALELDDSALYLCASSLDGVTGVDEQYFGPGTRLTVT.

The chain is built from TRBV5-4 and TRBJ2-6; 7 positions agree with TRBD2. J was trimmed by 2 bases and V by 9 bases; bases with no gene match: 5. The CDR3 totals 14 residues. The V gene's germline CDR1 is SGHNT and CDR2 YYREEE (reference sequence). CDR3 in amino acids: CATRGGAGANVLTF. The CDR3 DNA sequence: TGTGCCACTAGGGGAGGGGCTGGGGCCAACGTCCTGACTTTC.

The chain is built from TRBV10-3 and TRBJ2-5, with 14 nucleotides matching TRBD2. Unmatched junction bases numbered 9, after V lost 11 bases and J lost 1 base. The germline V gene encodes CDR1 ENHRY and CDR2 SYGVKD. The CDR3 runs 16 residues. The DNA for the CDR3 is TGTGCCTCAACGCCCGGGACTAGCGGGGGCCAAGAGACCCAGTACTTC. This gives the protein CASTPGTSGGQETQYF.

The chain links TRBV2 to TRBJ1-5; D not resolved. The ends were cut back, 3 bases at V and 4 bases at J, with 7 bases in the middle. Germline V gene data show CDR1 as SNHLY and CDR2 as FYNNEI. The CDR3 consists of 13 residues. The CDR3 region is CASSDFRNQPQHF. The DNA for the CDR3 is TGTGCCAGCAGTGATTTCCGGAATCAGCCCCAGCATTTT. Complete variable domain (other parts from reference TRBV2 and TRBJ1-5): EPEVTQTPSHQVTQMGQEVILRCVPISNHLYFYWYRQILGQKVEFLVSFYNNEISEKSEIFDDQFSVERPDGSNFTLKIRSTKLEDSAMYFCASSDFRNQPQHFGDGTRLSIL.

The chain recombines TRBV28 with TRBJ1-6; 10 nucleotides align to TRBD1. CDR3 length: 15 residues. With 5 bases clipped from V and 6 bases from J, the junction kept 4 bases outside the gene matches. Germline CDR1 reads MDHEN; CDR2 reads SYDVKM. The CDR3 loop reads CASSAGTGANSPLHF. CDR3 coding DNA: TGTGCCAGCAGTGCCGGGACAGGGGCTAATTCACCCCTCCACTTT.

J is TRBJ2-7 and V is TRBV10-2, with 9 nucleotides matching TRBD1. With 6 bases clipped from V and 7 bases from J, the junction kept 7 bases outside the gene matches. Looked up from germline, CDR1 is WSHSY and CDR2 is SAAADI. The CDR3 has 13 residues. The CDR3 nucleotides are TGCGCCAGCAGCCCACAGGGGGCGCGGGAGCAGTACTTC. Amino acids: CASSPQGAREQYF.

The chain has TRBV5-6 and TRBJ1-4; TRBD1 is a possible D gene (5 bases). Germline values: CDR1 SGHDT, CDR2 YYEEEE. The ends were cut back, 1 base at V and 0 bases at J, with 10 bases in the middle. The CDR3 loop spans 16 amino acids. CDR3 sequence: CASSLRGVATNEKLFF. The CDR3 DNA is TGTGCCAGCAGCTTGCGGGGGGTTGCAACTAATGAAAAACTGTTTTTT.

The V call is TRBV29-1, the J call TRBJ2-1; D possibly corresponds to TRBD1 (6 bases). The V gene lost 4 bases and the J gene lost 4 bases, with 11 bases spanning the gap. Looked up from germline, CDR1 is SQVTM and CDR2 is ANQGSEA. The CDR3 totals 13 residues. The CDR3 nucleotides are TGCAGCGTTGGTACAGGGTCTTACAATGAGCAGTTCTTC. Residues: CSVGTGSYNEQFF.

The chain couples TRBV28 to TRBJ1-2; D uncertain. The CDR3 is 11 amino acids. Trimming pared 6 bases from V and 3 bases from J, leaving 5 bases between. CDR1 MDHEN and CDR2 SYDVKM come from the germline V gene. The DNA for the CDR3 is TGTGCCAGCAGGAGGGACTATGGCTACACCTTC. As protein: CASRRDYGYTF.

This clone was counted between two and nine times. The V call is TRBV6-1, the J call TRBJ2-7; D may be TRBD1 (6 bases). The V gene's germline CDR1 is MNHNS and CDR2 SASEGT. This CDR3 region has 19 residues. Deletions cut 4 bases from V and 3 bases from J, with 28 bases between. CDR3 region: CASSGGLRAADSFHYEQYF. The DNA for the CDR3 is TGTGCCAGCAGTGGGGGGCTTAGGGCAGCGGACAGCTTCCACTACGAGCAGTACTTC.

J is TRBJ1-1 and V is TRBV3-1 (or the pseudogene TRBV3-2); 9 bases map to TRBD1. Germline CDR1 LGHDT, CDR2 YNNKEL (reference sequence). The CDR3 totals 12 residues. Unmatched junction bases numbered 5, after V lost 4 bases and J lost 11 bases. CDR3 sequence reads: CASSRGQGNAFF. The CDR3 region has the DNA TGTGCCAGCAGCCGTGGACAGGGGAATGCTTTCTTT.

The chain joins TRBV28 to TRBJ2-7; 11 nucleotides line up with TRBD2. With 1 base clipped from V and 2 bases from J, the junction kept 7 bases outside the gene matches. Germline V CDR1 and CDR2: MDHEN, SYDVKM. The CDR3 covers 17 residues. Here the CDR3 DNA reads TGTGCCAGCAGTTTATCTGTCCAACTAGCGGGGGCCTACGAGCAGTACTTC. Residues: CASSLSVQLAGAYEQYF.

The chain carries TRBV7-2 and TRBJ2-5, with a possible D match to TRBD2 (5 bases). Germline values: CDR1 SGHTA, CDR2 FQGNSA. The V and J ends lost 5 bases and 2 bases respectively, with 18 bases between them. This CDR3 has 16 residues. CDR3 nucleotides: TGTGCCAGCAGCCTTAACCACCGGGAAAGACAAGAGACCCAGTACTTC. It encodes CASSLNHRERQETQYF.